These 25 T cell receptor beta chains originate from one sample sequenced in a study of blood T cell repertoires in COVID-19. Profiled with immunoSEQ multiplex PCR; TCRdb holds only in-frame clones, not every one. Counted here are about 250,000 clones, about nine tenths occurring once; the ten biggest clones make up 1.5% to 2%. The sequencing sample was made of peripheral blood. These receptors all stem from a woman in her fifties or sixties who had recovered from COVID-19.

The rearrangement uses TRBV9 and TRBJ1-2; 7 positions agree with TRBD1. Germline V gene sequence: CDR1 SGDLS, CDR2 YYNGEE. CDR3 size: 15 residues. J was trimmed by 2 bases and V by 3 bases; bases with no gene match: 7. CDR3 in DNA: TGTGCCAGCAGCGCGAGGACAGGCCCAAACTATGGCTACACCTTC. This codes for CASSARTGPNYGYTF.

The gene calls are TRBV28 and TRBJ2-7; 9 bases match TRBD1. The CDR3 runs to 14 residues. The ends lost 5 bases at V and 1 base at J; junction bases unmatched: 3. CDR1 is MDHEN, CDR2 SYDVKM, per germline. The CDR3 loop reads CASSGQGPSYEQYF. The DNA of the CDR3 is TGTGCCAGCAGTGGACAGGGGCCTTCCTACGAGCAGTACTTC.

The rearrangement links TRBV27 to TRBJ2-3; no definite D call. This CDR3 comprises 12 residues. Germline assignment: CDR1 MNHEY and CDR2 SMNVEV (reference sequence). V shed 7 bases and J shed 6 bases, with 11 bases lying between them. The CDR3 reads CASKATTDTQYF. The CDR3 bases are TGTGCCAGCAAGGCAACTACGGATACGCAGTATTTT.

This chain links TRBV6-5 with TRBJ1-1, with D perhaps TRBD1 (5 bases). The germline V gene encodes CDR1 MNHEY and CDR2 SVGAGI. This CDR3 comprises 13 residues. V gave up 8 bases and J gave up 4 bases, with 14 bases separating them. The chain's CDR3 is CASGGASSTEAFF. DNA of the CDR3: TGTGCCAGCGGAGGGGCATCGAGCACTGAAGCTTTCTTT.

V is TRBV5-6 and J is TRBJ2-5; tentative D call: TRBD2 (6 bases). Between the trimmed V and J ends, which lost 0 bases and 3 bases, there was a span of 6 bases. This CDR3 spans 13 amino acids. Germline assignment: CDR1 SGHDT and CDR2 YYEEEE. CDR3 DNA: TGTGCCAGCAGCTTGGGCGGGGAAGAGACCCAGTACTTC. It translates to CASSLGGEETQYF.

The CDR3 coding sequence is TGTGCCAGCAGTGAAGCCAGAAGTACAGGGGTGGAAGAGACCCAGTACTTC. This sequence encodes CASSEARSTGVEETQYF. The J gene is TRBJ2-5, the V gene TRBV2; 7 bases fit TRBD1. The V segment lost 0 bases and the J segment 3 bases; nucleotides outside the gene matches: 10. Germline V gene sequence: CDR1 SNHLY, CDR2 FYNNEI. CDR3 length equals 17 residues.

The chain is built from TRBV4-2 and TRBJ1-1; no clear D. There are 16 residues in the CDR3. V lost 1 base, J lost 0 bases, and 12 bases lay in between. Germline V lookup: CDR1 LGHNA, CDR2 YNFKEQ. The CDR3 region has the DNA TGTGCCAGCAGCCAAGGACTCCGAGAGGTGAACACTGAAGCTTTCTTT. This translates into CASSQGLREVNTEAFF.

This clone was seen a single time. The chain combines TRBV3-1 (or the pseudogene TRBV3-2) with TRBJ2-2, with 7 positions matching TRBD2. Germline loops: CDR1 LGHDT, CDR2 YNNKEL (reference sequence). The CDR3 sequence is 15 residues long. V gave up 1 base and J gave up 1 base; unmatched junction bases: 0. In DNA, the CDR3 is TGTGCCAGCAGCCAAGCGGGGGGGAACACCGGGGAGCTGTTTTTT. Its protein is CASSQAGGNTGELFF.

The CDR3 DNA sequence: TGTGCCAGCAGCTTGGGACTAGCGGAATACAATGAGCAGTTCTTC. Protein: CASSLGLAEYNEQFF. V is TRBV5-4 and J is TRBJ2-1; 9 nucleotides line up with TRBD2. The CDR3 spans 15 residues. J was trimmed by 4 bases and V by 0 bases; bases with no gene match: 2. Germline assignment: CDR1 SGHNT and CDR2 YYREEE (reference sequence).

This clone was observed at least ten times. V gene TRBV11-2 combines with J gene TRBJ2-3, with 9 bases fitting TRBD1. Trimming removed 6 bases from V and 6 bases from J; junction bases left unmatched: 4. Germline CDR1 SGHAT, CDR2 FQNNGV. The CDR3 is 13 residues long. CDR3 sequence: CASRIQGADTQYF. CDR3 DNA: TGTGCCAGCAGGATACAGGGGGCCGATACGCAGTATTTT.

V is TRBV27 and J is TRBJ2-5; maybe TRBD1 (6 bases). The CDR3 contains 15 residues. Germline CDR1 reads MNHEY; CDR2 reads SMNVEV (reference sequence). The V gene lost 0 bases and the J gene lost 4 bases, with 12 bases spanning the gap. As DNA, the CDR3 is TGTGCCAGCAGTTTATCGCTGGGGGCGGGAGAGACCCAGTACTTC. Encoded protein: CASSLSLGAGETQYF.

This clone was observed a single time. The CDR3 DNA follows: TGTGCCAGCAGCTCAGGGATCGCGACCAAAGCTTTCTTT. Translation: CASSSGIATKAFF. The chain recombines TRBV11-3 with TRBJ1-1, with D perhaps matching TRBD1 (5 bases). This CDR3 comprises 13 residues. Germline V gene data show CDR1 as SGHNT and CDR2 as YENEEA. The V and J ends lost 4 bases and 9 bases respectively, with 15 bases between them. Complete variable domain (other parts from reference TRBV11-3 and TRBJ1-1): EAGVVQSPRYKIIEKKQPVAFWCNPISGHNTLYWYLQNLGQGPELLIRYENEEAVDDSQLPKDRFSAERLKGVDSTLKIQPAELGDSAVYLCASSSGIATKAFFGQGTRLTVV.

CDR3 DNA sequence: TGTGCCAGCAGCCAGACAGGGGGCTGGGCAGATACGCAGTATTTT. Translated: CASSQTGGWADTQYF. This chain joins TRBV28 and TRBJ2-3; 10 positions match TRBD1. CDR1 and CDR2 (germline): MDHEN, SYDVKM. The CDR3 is made up of 15 amino acids. V shed 6 bases and J 4 bases; nucleotides not matched to a gene: 7.

CDR3 loop: CASSLVGQGREAFF. The CDR3 bases are TGTGCCAGCAGCTTAGTGGGACAGGGGCGCGAAGCTTTCTTT. The rearrangement joins TRBV7-2 to TRBJ1-1, with TRBD1 identical over 10 bases. CDR3 length: 14 residues. The germline V gene has CDR1 SGHTA and CDR2 FQGNSA. Trimming took 1 base from V and 8 from J; bases not matched to a gene: 4.

The J gene is TRBJ2-2, the V gene TRBV5-4, with TRBD1 matching 9 bases. V lost 4 bases, J lost 13 bases, and 11 bases stayed unmatched. The CDR3 totals 14 residues. Germline lookup yields CDR1 SGHNT and CDR2 YYREEE (reference sequence). Here the CDR3 reads CASSAQTGTGRLFF. In DNA form, the CDR3 reads TGTGCCAGCAGCGCCCAGACCGGGACAGGGAGGCTGTTTTTT.

V usage is TRBV5-1 and J usage is TRBJ2-2; TRBD2 matches at 7 bases. The CDR3 is made up of 14 amino acids. V was clipped by 7 bases and J by 4 bases; unmatched bases: 7. The germline V gene encodes CDR1 SGHRS and CDR2 YFSETQ. CDR3 protein: CASRPGGGTGELFF. As DNA, the CDR3 is TGCGCCAGCCGCCCGGGCGGGGGCACCGGGGAGCTGTTTTTT.

This clone was seen a few times. The chain is built from TRBV4-1 and TRBJ1-5; D not certain. Deletions cut 2 bases from V and 6 bases from J, with 14 bases between. CDR1 MGHRA and CDR2 YSYEKL come from the germline V gene. The CDR3 runs 15 residues. In DNA, the CDR3 is TGCGCCAGCAGCCAATTCCCTAGCCCTGCTCAGCCCCAGCATTTT. Its protein is CASSQFPSPAQPQHF.

CDR3 region: CASIQNTEAFF. For the CDR3, the DNA is TGTGCCAGCATTCAGAACACTGAAGCTTTCTTT. The gene calls are TRBV2 and TRBJ1-1; D is uncertain. Germline CDR1 is SNHLY and CDR2 is FYNNEI. This CDR3 has 11 amino acids. V was trimmed by 7 bases and J by 1 base, leaving 4 bases between them.

J is TRBJ2-7 and V is TRBV18; D is undetermined. With 6 bases removed from V and 3 bases from J, the gap between germline ends came to 15 bases. Germline V gene lookup returns CDR1 KGHSH and CDR2 LQKENI. The CDR3 totals 14 residues. CDR3 nucleotide sequence: TGTGCCAGCTCGCCTTCATTAACTGGCTACGAGCAGTACTTC. Its translation is CASSPSLTGYEQYF.

V and J are TRBV2 and TRBJ2-3; tentatively, D is TRBD2 (5 bases). In germline, CDR1 is SNHLY, CDR2 FYNNEI. The CDR3 is 18 residues long. V lost 2 bases, J lost 1 base, and 19 bases lay in between. The CDR3 region has the DNA TGTGCCAGCAGTGAAAGGTCTGCTCTTGGCGGGCGCACAGATACGCAGTATTTT. Protein sequence: CASSERSALGGRTDTQYF.

V and J are TRBV19 and TRBJ2-1, with 11 nucleotides matching TRBD2. The J segment lost 5 bases and the V segment lost 3 bases, leaving 9 bases of the junction unmatched. The CDR3 totals 17 residues. Germline lookup yields CDR1 LNHDA and CDR2 SQIVND (reference sequence). CDR3 residues: CASSITRYSGGDNEQFF. The DNA of the CDR3 is TGTGCCAGTAGTATCACGAGGTATAGCGGGGGGGACAATGAGCAGTTCTTC.

The genes are TRBV4-2 and TRBJ1-4; the D gene is possibly TRBD1 (5 bases). Per germline, CDR1 LGHNA and CDR2 YNFKEQ. V was pared by 3 bases and J by 0 bases, with 8 bases between. This CDR3 is 15 amino acids long. The CDR3, as DNA: TGTGCCAGCAGCCAGTCAGGGACAACTAATGAAAAACTGTTTTTT. This encodes CASSQSGTTNEKLFF.

The chain joins TRBV10-3 to TRBJ1-6; TRBD1 agrees at 9 bases. The CDR3 has 14 residues. V shed 10 bases and J 10 bases; nucleotides not matched to a gene: 11. Looked up from germline, CDR1 is ENHRY and CDR2 is SYGVKD. This CDR3 reads CATFPGQGVSPLHF. In DNA, the CDR3 is TGTGCCACATTTCCGGGACAGGGAGTATCACCCCTCCACTTT.

The chain recombines TRBV11-2 with TRBJ1-2; D is unclear. Trimming stripped 5 bases from V and 5 bases from J, with 12 bases between. The germline gives CDR1 SGHAT, CDR2 FQNNGV. This CDR3 is 13 amino acids long. The chain's CDR3 is CASSPGISYGYTF. The CDR3 DNA reads as TGTGCCAGCAGCCCCGGGATAAGTTATGGCTACACCTTC. The full variable domain, in which reference TRBV11-2 and TRBJ1-2 provide the parts outside the CDR3, is EAGVAQSPRYKIIEKRQSVAFWCNPISGHATLYWYQQILGQGPKLLIQFQNNGVVDDSQLPKDRFSAERLKGVDSTLKIQPAKLEDSAVYLCASSPGISYGYTFGSGTRLTVV.

The genes are TRBV5-1 and TRBJ2-3; 8 bases line up with TRBD2. V trimming: 4 bases; J trimming: 3 bases; junction bases outside the gene matches: 7. The CDR3 consists of 15 residues. The V gene's germline CDR1 is SGHRS and CDR2 YFSETQ. The CDR3 DNA sequence: TGCGCCAGCAGCCCCCCCCGGGGGGGGACAGATACGCAGTATTTT. Its translation is CASSPPRGGTDTQYF.